This entry features one TCR beta chain sequence. Its antigen remains undetermined. No much larger clone exists at a distance of one base, and base qualities are not known. CDR1 and CDR2 were assigned from the germline V gene as SGHRS and YFSETQ. Including the terminal cysteine and phenylalanine, the CDR3 comprises 16 residues. Solely the CDR3 DNA is kept, with 48 bases framed from the first base. The germline ends are 16 bases apart after V is trimmed by 1 base and J by 3 bases. TCRbeta CDR3 regions were amplified from genomic DNA using the immunoSEQ Assay, a bias-controlled multiplex PCR. The paper's data handling went like this. The number of nucleated cells in each sample was estimated from the amplification of reference gene primers within the assay. To quantify the absolute abundance of each unique TCRbeta CDR3 rearrangement, sequence reads were collapsed and filtered. For each sample, productive Simpson clonality was calculated by taking the square root of Simpson's diversity index across productive rearrangements. TCRdb re-hosts the immuneACCESS table, in-frame sequences only. Its copies lack some clones; in the studies checked, an unresolved V gene accounts for under half of them, and the cause for the rest is not known. V, J and clone size reflect that table, while D and trimming were determined from the DNA. The sample includes approximately 88,000 clones, with roughly 74% observed a single time. The ten biggest clones cover approximately 6% of the sample.

This sample was included in a study of blood T cell repertoires in COVID-19 (TCRdb year 2020). Study-wide context: The collaborator samples originated in the United States, Italy and Spain and spanned the acute and convalescent phases of COVID-19. The prospective study material was composed of cDNA or gDNA derived from T cells, B-cell-depleted T cells, or PBMCs. Deeply sampled blood TCRbeta repertoires from subjects exposed to, actively infected with, or recovered from COVID-19 were included in the dataset. The repertoires were made available in a free public database intended to serve as a resource for research on the immune response to SARS-CoV-2. Samples were obtained from the ongoing ImmuneRACE study (first 160 participants) and from 1,254 subjects provided by 6 global collaborators. Nearly every sample came with metadata listing a de-identified subject ID, COVID-19 status, age in years and sex. Where HLA class I and class II types were available, the types were taken from metadata supplied by the sample provider, not from assay-based typing.

In Seattle, one collaborating source enrolled patients while the infection was active and tracked those patients longitudinally over the course of disease. Whole blood was collected in K2EDTA tubes by collaborating institutions according to the institutions' own protocols. For TCRbeta analysis, collaborator samples were shipped as frozen whole blood, as isolated PBMCs, or as DNA extracted from either sample type. Paper-wide results and their limitations: How much clinical and demographic metadata was included differed by source and by participant, and the metadata was provided uncurated.

Sequencing used peripheral blood. The V and J genes are TRBV5-1 and TRBJ1-1; possibly the D gene is TRBD1, per 5 matching bases. This clonotype was sampled from a man aged 65-85 years with COVID-19, enrolled during active disease. The CDR3: CASSLSPSGLDTEAFF. The nucleotide sequence reads TGCGCCAGCAGCTTGTCACCCTCAGGGCTTGACACTGAAGCTTTCTTT.